What follows are 32 T cell receptor beta chains derived from one specimen sequenced in a study of blood T cell repertoires in COVID-19. Profiling relied on immunoSEQ multiplex PCR, and the TCRdb table lists in-frame clones only, not all of them. The sample carries under 130,000 clones, roughly four fifths recorded once. Sequencing input: peripheral blood. All receptors come from a woman aged 70 to 79 with acute or convalescent COVID-19.

The V and J genes are TRBV7-9 and TRBJ2-6; TRBD1 is a possible D gene (5 bases). V was pared by 3 bases and J by 3 bases, with 18 bases between. The germline V gene encodes CDR1 SEHNR and CDR2 FQNEAQ (reference sequence). This CDR3 spans 18 amino acids. CDR3 nucleotides: TGTGCCAGCAGCTTGTCTTTAGGCCAGGGCGTTGGGGCCAACGTCCTGACTTTC. This sequence encodes CASSLSLGQGVGANVLTF.

This chain links TRBV9 with TRBJ2-2; 9 bases match TRBD2. The V and J ends lost 3 bases and 5 bases, in that order; junction bases with no gene match: 8. The CDR3 length is 16 residues. Germline lookup yields CDR1 SGDLS and CDR2 YYNGEE. CDR3: CASSAGQRGVTGELFF. The DNA of the CDR3 is TGTGCCAGCAGCGCGGGACAGCGGGGGGTTACCGGGGAGCTGTTTTTT.

This chain connects TRBV30 to TRBJ1-1; possibly TRBD1 for D (5 bases). V lost 4 bases and J 7 bases, leaving 28 bases between the germline ends. The V gene's germline CDR1 is GTSNPN and CDR2 SVGIG (reference sequence). This CDR3 has 17 amino acids. This chain's CDR3 is CAWTDTRVGAHMGEAFF. CDR3 coding DNA: TGTGCCTGGACCGACACCAGGGTTGGGGCCCACATGGGTGAAGCTTTCTTT.

A few counts support this clone. The chain is built from TRBV13 and TRBJ2-7; 9 bases align to TRBD1. V was clipped by 2 bases and J by 2 bases; unmatched bases: 7. CDR3 size: 16 residues. Germline V gene lookup returns CDR1 PRHDT and CDR2 FYEKMQ (reference sequence). The CDR3 nucleotides are TGTGCCAGCAGCTTAAGGGGACAGGGAGTTACCTACGAGCAGTACTTC. It codes for CASSLRGQGVTYEQYF.

The chain recombines TRBV5-1 with TRBJ1-2; 8 nucleotides line up with TRBD1. V lost 3 bases and J lost 13; bases outside the gene matches: 11. From germline, CDR1 is SGHRS and CDR2 YFSETQ. The CDR3 contains 13 residues. CDR3 residues: CASSSKDRVLLTF. The DNA of the CDR3 is TGCGCCAGCAGCTCTAAGGACAGGGTCCTACTCACCTTC. The full variable domain, rest sourced from reference TRBV5-1 and TRBJ1-2, is KAGVTQTPRYLIKTRGQQVTLSCSPISGHRSVSWYQQTPGQGLQFLFEYFSETQRNKGNFPGRFSGRQFSNSRSEMNVSTLELGDSALYLCASSSKDRVLLTFGSGTRLTVV.

The chain uses TRBV27 and TRBJ2-7, with a weak D call TRBD2 (5 bases). The germline CDR1 and CDR2 sequences are MNHEY and SMNVEV (reference sequence). V lost 6 bases, J lost 2 bases, and 17 bases lay in between. The CDR3 extends over 15 amino acids. The CDR3: CASSPGDGGTYEQYF. The DNA for the CDR3 is TGTGCCAGCAGCCCAGGTGACGGAGGTACCTACGAGCAGTACTTC.

The chain employs TRBV7-6 and TRBJ1-1; 8 bases map to TRBD1. The V gene end was trimmed by 5 bases and the J gene end by 4 bases; junction bases not matched to a gene: 6. The CDR3 is 14 residues long. The germline gives CDR1 SGHVS, CDR2 FNYEAQ. CDR3 sequence reads: CASSPGQGSTEAFF. The CDR3 DNA is TGTGCCAGCAGCCCCGGACAGGGTAGCACTGAAGCTTTCTTT.

The chain carries TRBV28 and TRBJ1-5, with 11 positions matching TRBD1. J was trimmed by 0 bases and V by 7 bases; bases with no gene match: 2. Germline V gene sequence: CDR1 MDHEN, CDR2 SYDVKM. There are 15 residues in the CDR3. The CDR3: CASKGQGVSNQPQHF. CDR3 in DNA: TGTGCCAGCAAGGGACAGGGGGTTAGCAATCAGCCCCAGCATTTT.

The rearrangement links TRBV7-2 to TRBJ1-3; D is perhaps TRBD1 (5 bases). V was cut by 3 bases and J by 4 bases, with 19 bases left in between. This CDR3 is built from 17 residues. Germline values: CDR1 SGHTA, CDR2 FQGNSA. DNA of the CDR3: TGTGCCAGCAGCTTGATAGGGGCTCGTAATCTCGGAAACACCATATATTTT. Amino acids: CASSLIGARNLGNTIYF. The variable domain in full, completed from reference TRBV7-2 and TRBJ1-3, reads GAGVSQSPSNKVTEKGKDVELRCDPISGHTALYWYRQSLGQGLEFLIYFQGNSAPDKSGLPSDRFSAERTGGSVSTLTIQRTQQEDSAVYLCASSLIGARNLGNTIYFGEGSWLTVV.

This clone was seen more than once but under ten times. The CDR3 coding sequence is TGTGCCAGCAGCACCCCAGGGGTCCTCCCCTACGAGCAGTACTTC. It codes for CASSTPGVLPYEQYF. The chain is built from TRBV11-2 and TRBJ2-7; D may be TRBD1 (6 bases). V gave up 5 bases and J gave up 2 bases, with 16 bases separating them. The CDR3 contains 15 residues. CDR1 and CDR2 from the germline V gene are SGHAT and FQNNGV.

This chain uses TRBV4-1 with TRBJ1-5; D not resolved. The germline gives CDR1 MGHRA, CDR2 YSYEKL. The V end lost 1 base, the J end lost 7 bases, and 14 bases lay between the germline ends. CDR3 length: 15 residues. CDR3 sequence (DNA): TGCGCCAGCAGCCAAGTCGAGGGAAACGGCCAGCCCCAGCATTTT. Translation: CASSQVEGNGQPQHF.

The rearrangement joins TRBV27 to TRBJ1-4; tentative D call: TRBD1 (5 bases). Trimming removed 1 base from V and 6 bases from J, with 9 bases in between. This CDR3 has 14 amino acids. The germline CDR1 and CDR2 sequences are MNHEY and SMNVEV (reference sequence). CDR3 protein: CASSLFGGDEKLFF. CDR3 bases: TGTGCCAGCAGTTTATTCGGAGGGGATGAAAAACTGTTTTTT.

This rearrangement joins TRBV7-9 to TRBJ1-1, with D perhaps matching TRBD1 (5 bases). Germline V gene sequence: CDR1 SEHNR, CDR2 FQNEAQ (reference sequence). Trimming took off 6 bases at V and 1 base at J, with 12 bases between the two ends. The CDR3 extends over 14 amino acids. The CDR3 DNA sequence: TGTGCCAGCAGTCCGGGGGACCCGAACACTGAAGCTTTCTTT. Its translation: CASSPGDPNTEAFF.

Only one count was recorded for this clone. The rearrangement joins TRBV2 to TRBJ2-5; TRBD2 matches at 7 bases. Germline V gene sequence: CDR1 SNHLY, CDR2 FYNNEI. The junction had 5 bases not matched to a gene; V was cut back by 5 bases and J by 5 bases. The CDR3 is 13 amino acids. CDR3 in amino acids: CASSLWGGETQYF. The DNA of the CDR3 is TGTGCCAGCAGTTTGTGGGGGGGTGAGACCCAGTACTTC. Drawing the rest from reference TRBV2 and TRBJ2-5, the complete variable domain is EPEVTQTPSHQVTQMGQEVILRCVPISNHLYFYWYRQILGQKVEFLVSFYNNEISEKSEIFDDQFSVERPDGSNFTLKIRSTKLEDSAMYFCASSLWGGETQYFGPGTRLLVL.

This rearrangement joins TRBV5-5 to TRBJ1-1; D possibly corresponds to TRBD1 (5 bases). Trimming shortened V by 4 bases and J by 3 bases, and 16 bases separated the two germline ends. Germline V gene data show CDR1 as SGHKS and CDR2 as YYEKEE (reference sequence). The CDR3 length is 15 residues. As DNA, the CDR3 is TGTGCCAGCAGCCTTTCCGGGGACTATTACACTGAAGCTTTCTTT. Translation: CASSLSGDYYTEAFF.

The rearrangement uses TRBV30 and TRBJ2-5; TRBD2 agrees at 11 bases. V shed 4 bases and J 5 bases; nucleotides not matched to a gene: 3. CDR1 and CDR2 from the germline V gene are GTSNPN and SVGIG (reference sequence). The CDR3 is 13 amino acids. In DNA form, the CDR3 reads TGTGCCTGGACAGGACTAGCGGGCGAGACCCAGTACTTC. Translation gives CAWTGLAGETQYF.

V and J are TRBV3-1 (or the pseudogene TRBV3-2) and TRBJ1-1; D gene ambiguous. The V end was cut by 1 base, the J end by 7 bases, with 10 bases between. This CDR3 contains 13 residues. CDR1 and CDR2 (germline): LGHDT, YNNKEL (reference sequence). DNA for the CDR3: TGTGCCAGCAGCCAAGGGCAGGTGGGTGAAGCTTTCTTT. Its translation: CASSQGQVGEAFF.

This clone turned up a few times. The V gene is TRBV14, the J gene TRBJ2-1, with unresolved D. Germline V gene lookup returns CDR1 SGHDN and CDR2 FVKESK. V was pared by 3 bases and J by 5 bases, with 11 bases between. This CDR3 is built from 14 residues. Here the CDR3 reads CASSHGTTNNEQFF. The CDR3 nucleotides read TGTGCCAGCAGCCACGGTACCACTAACAATGAGCAGTTCTTC.

The chain uses TRBV19 and TRBJ2-3, with D perhaps matching TRBD1 (5 bases). The CDR3 runs 12 residues. Germline lookup yields CDR1 LNHDA and CDR2 SQIVND (reference sequence). The V gene lost 9 bases and the J gene lost 6 bases, with 13 bases spanning the gap. The CDR3 is CASKGPGDTQYF. The CDR3 bases are TGTGCCAGCAAGGGGCCCGGTGATACGCAGTATTTT.

The V call is TRBV7-2, the J call TRBJ2-3; 8 nucleotides align to TRBD2. CDR3 length equals 17 residues. Trimming removed 1 base from V and 0 bases from J; junction bases left unmatched: 6. Germline V lookup: CDR1 SGHTA, CDR2 FQGNSA. The CDR3 DNA reads TGTGCCAGCAGCTTAGGGCCGGCGGGGGGAAGCACAGATACGCAGTATTTT. Protein sequence: CASSLGPAGGSTDTQYF.

V usage is TRBV7-8 and J usage is TRBJ2-1; 10 nucleotides agree with TRBD1. The CDR3 has 18 residues. V lost 1 base to trimming and J lost 7 bases; unmatched junction nucleotides: 13. Per germline, CDR1 SGHVS and CDR2 FQNEAQ. The CDR3 DNA follows: TGTGCCAGCAGCTTAGGAGTTTCGAGACAGGGGGCGGTGAATGAGCAGTTCTTC. This gives the protein CASSLGVSRQGAVNEQFF.

The genes are TRBV5-6 and TRBJ2-5; 7 nucleotides align to TRBD2. The germline gives CDR1 SGHDT, CDR2 YYEEEE. V lost 4 bases and J lost 3; bases outside the gene matches: 3. This CDR3 comprises 13 residues. The CDR3 coding sequence is TGTGCCAGCAGCCTGAGCGGGAAAGAGACCCAGTACTTC. Translated, it gives CASSLSGKETQYF.

V gene TRBV6-5 combines with J gene TRBJ1-1, with TRBD1 matching over 9 bases. The CDR3 is 15 residues long. Trimming cost V 10 bases and J 2 bases; bases outside gene matches: 11. The germline gives CDR1 MNHEY, CDR2 SVGAGI. The CDR3 DNA sequence: TGTGCCACCCGATCCGGGACAGGGATCAACACTGAAGCTTTCTTT. Protein sequence: CATRSGTGINTEAFF.

This clone appeared once. This chain connects TRBV19 to TRBJ2-1, with 7 nucleotides matching TRBD1. CDR1 LNHDA and CDR2 SQIVND come from the germline V gene (reference sequence). V trimming: 4 bases; J trimming: 2 bases; junction bases outside the gene matches: 2. The CDR3 is 14 residues long. The CDR3 is CASSKQGTYNEQFF. CDR3 coding DNA: TGTGCCAGTAGTAAACAGGGGACCTACAATGAGCAGTTCTTC.

DNA of the CDR3: TGTGCCAGCAGTGAAGGGAGGATCCTTATTGAAGCTTTCTTT. It translates to CASSEGRILIEAFF. This chain connects TRBV6-1 to TRBJ1-1; D is undetermined. V gave up 1 base and J gave up 7 bases, with 13 bases separating them. The V gene's germline CDR1 is MNHNS and CDR2 SASEGT. The CDR3 contains 14 residues.

V is TRBV10-3 and J is TRBJ2-1, with 10 bases identical to TRBD1. Unmatched junction bases numbered 10, after V lost 7 bases and J lost 4 bases. The CDR3 consists of 16 residues. Germline CDR1 reads ENHRY; CDR2 reads SYGVKD. The CDR3 here is CAITDRAGQGYNEQFF. The CDR3 region has the DNA TGTGCCATCACGGATAGGGCGGGACAGGGGTACAATGAGCAGTTCTTC.

J is TRBJ1-5 and V is TRBV28; D gene unclear. The CDR3 extends over 16 amino acids. Germline CDR1 MDHEN, CDR2 SYDVKM. V lost 3 bases and J lost 0, with 12 bases in between. The CDR3 DNA reads TGTGCCAGCAGTTTTGAGGCAGTCTATAGCAATCAGCCCCAGCATTTT. This encodes CASSFEAVYSNQPQHF.

CDR3: CASSPRTGGTSGASETQYF. CDR3 in DNA: TGTGCCAGCAGCCCCAGGACAGGTGGGACTAGCGGGGCCTCCGAGACCCAGTACTTC. J is TRBJ2-5 and V is TRBV7-9; the match to TRBD2 covers 13 bases. The CDR3 runs 19 residues. CDR1 and CDR2 (germline): SEHNR, FQNEAQ (reference sequence). The J segment lost 5 bases and the V segment lost 5 bases, leaving 17 bases of the junction unmatched.

The chain recombines TRBV5-6 with TRBJ1-2, with TRBD1 as a possible D gene (6 bases). V was trimmed by 5 bases and J by 0 bases, leaving 17 bases between them. Germline V gene data show CDR1 as SGHDT and CDR2 as YYEEEE. This CDR3 is 16 amino acids long. CDR3: CASRSGQLASNYGYTF. CDR3 nucleotides: TGTGCCAGCAGGAGTGGACAGCTCGCTTCTAACTATGGCTACACCTTC.

V gene TRBV27 combines with J gene TRBJ2-2, with D perhaps matching TRBD1 (5 bases). Trimming shortened V by 3 bases and J by 6 bases, and 14 bases separated the two germline ends. In germline, CDR1 is MNHEY, CDR2 SMNVEV (reference sequence). The CDR3 extends over 15 amino acids. The CDR3 loop is CASSFGQGRAGELFF. The CDR3 DNA sequence: TGTGCCAGCAGTTTTGGGCAGGGCAGGGCCGGGGAGCTGTTTTTT.

There are a few counts of this clone. This rearrangement joins TRBV14 to TRBJ1-2; D ambiguous. Trimming left V 2 bases short and J 1 base short, with 5 bases between. CDR1 and CDR2 (germline): SGHDN, FVKESK. The CDR3 runs to 13 residues. This chain's CDR3 is CASSQSNNYGYTF. CDR3 nucleotides: TGTGCCAGCAGCCAATCCAATAACTATGGCTACACCTTC.

V gene TRBV7-2 combines with J gene TRBJ1-1; D may be TRBD1 (5 bases). V was cut by 5 bases and J by 0 bases, with 13 bases left in between. The length of the CDR3 is 15 residues. From germline, CDR1 is SGHTA and CDR2 FQGNSA. The CDR3 nucleotides read TGTGCCAGCAGCCCCCTAGGGGTGGTGAACACTGAAGCTTTCTTT. Residues: CASSPLGVVNTEAFF.